This T cell receptor (beta chain) was profiled in a study of cytomegalovirus exposure and HLA in healthy donors. Concerning this clone itself: Antigen unknown.

Overall study results and limits: Follow-up analysis later connected one missense variant in DCLRE1C with trimming of TCR beta V- and J-genes. Another analysis was done later, and it associated 17,000 or so TCR beta sequences with HLA alleles at 0.05 false discovery rate. A later analysis reportedly found fewer N-insertions in an Asian-associated ancestry cluster than the roughly 680-donor mean. Being productive about 87% or about 30% of the time was typical of most TCR beta V segments in an earlier analysis.

Per germline, CDR1 KGHSH and CDR2 LQKENI. The CDR3 contains 16 residues. The ends were cut back, 3 bases at V and 1 base at J, with 13 bases in the middle. PCR amplification relied on 60 Vbeta primers (plus 13 Jbeta primers). The table came from immunoSEQ multiplex PCR; TCRdb's copy has only in-frame clones and leaves some out. The sample lists around 100,000 clones; around 80% were seen once. The specimen sequenced was PBMCs. The receptor comes from a woman in her 40s in good health and CMV-seronegative. The chain is built from TRBV18 and TRBJ1-5; D perhaps matches TRBD1 (5 bases). The CDR3, as DNA: TGTGCCAGCTCACCCACTGGAGCAGGGAGCAATCAGCCCCAGCATTTT. This translates into CASSPTGAGSNQPQHF.